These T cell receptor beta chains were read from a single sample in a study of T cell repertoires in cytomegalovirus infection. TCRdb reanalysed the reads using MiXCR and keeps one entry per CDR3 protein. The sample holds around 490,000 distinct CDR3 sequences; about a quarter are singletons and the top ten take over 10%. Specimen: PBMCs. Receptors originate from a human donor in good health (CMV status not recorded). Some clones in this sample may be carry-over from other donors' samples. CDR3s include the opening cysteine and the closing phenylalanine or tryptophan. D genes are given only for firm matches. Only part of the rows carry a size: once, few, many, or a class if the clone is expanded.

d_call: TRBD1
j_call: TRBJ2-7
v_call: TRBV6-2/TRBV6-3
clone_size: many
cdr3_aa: CASSYSRDSLSYEQYF
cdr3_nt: TGTGCCAGCAGTTACTCCCGGGACAGTTTATCCTACGAGCAGTACTTC

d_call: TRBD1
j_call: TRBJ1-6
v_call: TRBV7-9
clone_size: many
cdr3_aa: CASSLYAGTVNSPLHF
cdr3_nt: TGTGCCAGCAGCTTATACGCCGGGACAGTTAATTCACCCCTCCACTTT

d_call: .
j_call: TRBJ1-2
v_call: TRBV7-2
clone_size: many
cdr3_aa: CASSLEAWGYTF
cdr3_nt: TGTGCCAGCAGCTTAGAGGCGTGGGGCTACACCTTC

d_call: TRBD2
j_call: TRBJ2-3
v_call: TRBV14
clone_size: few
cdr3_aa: CASSQGGASGRSTDTQYF
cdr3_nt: TGTGCCAGCAGCCAAGGTGGAGCTAGCGGGAGGAGCACAGATACGCAGTATTTT

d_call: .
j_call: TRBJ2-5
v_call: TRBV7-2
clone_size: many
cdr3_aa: CASSLAGYIETQYF
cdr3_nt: TGTGCCAGCAGCTTAGCAGGGTATATTGAGACCCAGTACTTC

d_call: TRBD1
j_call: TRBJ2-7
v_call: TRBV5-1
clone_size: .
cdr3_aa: CASSFQGTGLREQYF
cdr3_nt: TGCGCCAGCAGCTTTCAAGGGACAGGGCTACGCGAGCAGTACTTC

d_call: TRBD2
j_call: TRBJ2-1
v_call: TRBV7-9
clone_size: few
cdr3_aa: CASSLVTSGVNEQFF
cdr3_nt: TGTGCCAGCAGCTTAGTGACTAGCGGTGTTAATGAGCAGTTCTTC

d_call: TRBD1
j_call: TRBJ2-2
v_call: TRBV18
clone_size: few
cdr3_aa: CASSLRTGGTTGELFF
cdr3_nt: TGTGCCAGCTCACTACGGACAGGGGGTACCACCGGGGAGCTGTTTTTT

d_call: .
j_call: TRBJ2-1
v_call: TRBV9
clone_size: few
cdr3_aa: CASSVGQTDEQFF
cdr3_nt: TGTGCCAGCAGCGTAGGTCAGACCGATGAGCAGTTCTTC

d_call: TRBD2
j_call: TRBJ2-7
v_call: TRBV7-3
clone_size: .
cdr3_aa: CASSVAGGPSYEQYF
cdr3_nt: TGTGCCAGCAGCGTAGCGGGAGGGCCTTCCTACGAGCAGTACTTC

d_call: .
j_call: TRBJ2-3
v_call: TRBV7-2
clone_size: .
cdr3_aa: CASRRPGHSTDTQYF
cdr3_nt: TGTGCCAGCAGGCGACCGGGACACAGCACAGATACGCAGTATTTT

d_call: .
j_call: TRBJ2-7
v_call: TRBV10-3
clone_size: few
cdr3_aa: CAISGENFLSYEQYF
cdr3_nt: TGTGCCATCAGTGGGGAGAACTTTTTATCCTACGAGCAGTACTTC

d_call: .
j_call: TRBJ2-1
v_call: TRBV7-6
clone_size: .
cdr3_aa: CASSFFGERENEQFF
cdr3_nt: TGTGCCAGCAGCTTTTTTGGGGAAAGGGAAAATGAGCAGTTCTTC

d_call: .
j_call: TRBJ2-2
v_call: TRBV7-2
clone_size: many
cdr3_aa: CASSPGGELFF
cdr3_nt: TGTGCCAGCAGCCCGGGGGGGGAGCTGTTTTTT

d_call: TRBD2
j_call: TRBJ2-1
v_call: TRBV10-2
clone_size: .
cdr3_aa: CASSESWSLAGGNDNEQFF
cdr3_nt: TGCGCCAGCAGTGAGTCATGGTCCCTAGCGGGAGGTAATGACAATGAGCAGTTCTTC

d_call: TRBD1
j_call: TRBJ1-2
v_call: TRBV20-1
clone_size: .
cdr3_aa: CSARESTGAIYGYTF
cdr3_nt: TGCAGTGCTAGAGAATCGACAGGGGCGATCTATGGCTACACCTTC

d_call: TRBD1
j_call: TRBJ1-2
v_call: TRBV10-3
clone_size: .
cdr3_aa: CAIKEQGDDYGYTF
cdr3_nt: TGTGCCATCAAGGAACAGGGGGATGACTATGGCTACACCTTC

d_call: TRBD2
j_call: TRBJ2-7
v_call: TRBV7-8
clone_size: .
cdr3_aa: CASSLLGSGGYEQYF
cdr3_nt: TGTGCCAGCAGCTTATTGGGCAGCGGGGGGTACGAGCAGTACTTC

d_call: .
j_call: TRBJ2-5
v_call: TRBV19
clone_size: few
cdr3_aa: CASSIGPGETQYF
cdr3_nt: TGTGCCAGTAGTATCGGGCCAGGCGAGACCCAGTACTTC

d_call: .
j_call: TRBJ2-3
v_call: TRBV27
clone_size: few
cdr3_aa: CASSVAADPTDTQYF
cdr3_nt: TGTGCCAGCAGTGTAGCGGCGGACCCCACAGATACGCAGTATTTT

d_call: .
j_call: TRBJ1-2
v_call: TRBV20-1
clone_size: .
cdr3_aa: CSARDLAVRGLYTF
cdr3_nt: TGCAGTGCTAGAGATTTGGCAGTGAGGGGTCTCTACACCTTC

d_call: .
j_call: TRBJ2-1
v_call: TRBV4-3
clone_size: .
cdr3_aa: CASSQGSGPYNEQFF
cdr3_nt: TGCGCCAGCAGCCAAGGGAGCGGACCCTACAATGAGCAGTTCTTC

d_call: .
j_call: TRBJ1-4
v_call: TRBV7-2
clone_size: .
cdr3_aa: CASSLKGGLNEKLFF
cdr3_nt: TGTGCCAGCAGCTTAAAAGGGGGTCTGAATGAAAAACTGTTTTTT

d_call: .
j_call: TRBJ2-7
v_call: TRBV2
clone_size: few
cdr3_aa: CASSNRDSREQYF
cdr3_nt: TGTGCCAGCAGTAACAGGGACTCGCGCGAGCAGTACTTC

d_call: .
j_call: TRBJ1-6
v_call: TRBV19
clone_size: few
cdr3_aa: CASSANPGPANSPLHF
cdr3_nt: TGTGCCAGTAGCGCCAATCCGGGACCGGCGAATTCACCCCTCCACTTT

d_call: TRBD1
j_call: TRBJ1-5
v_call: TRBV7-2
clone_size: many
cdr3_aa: CASSPRDRGINQPQHF
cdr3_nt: TGTGCCAGCAGCCCAAGGGACAGGGGGATCAATCAGCCCCAGCATTTT

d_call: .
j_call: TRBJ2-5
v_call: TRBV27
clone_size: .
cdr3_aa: CASSLPGASQETQYF
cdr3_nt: TGTGCCAGCAGTTTACCGGGGGCATCGCAAGAGACCCAGTACTTC

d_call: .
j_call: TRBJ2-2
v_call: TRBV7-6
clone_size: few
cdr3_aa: CASSYDTYGAGAAELFF
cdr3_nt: TGTGCCAGCAGCTATGACACGTATGGGGCAGGGGCCGCGGAGCTGTTTTTT

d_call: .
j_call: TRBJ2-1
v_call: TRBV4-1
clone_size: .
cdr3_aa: CASSQVIVGELTMNNEQFF
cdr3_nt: TGCGCCAGCAGCCAAGTGATAGTGGGAGAACTGACGATGAACAATGAGCAGTTCTTC

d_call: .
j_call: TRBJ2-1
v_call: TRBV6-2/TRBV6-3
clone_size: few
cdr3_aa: CASSYSPGGLYNEQFF
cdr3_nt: TGTGCCAGCAGTTACTCCCCAGGGGGACTCTACAATGAGCAGTTCTTC

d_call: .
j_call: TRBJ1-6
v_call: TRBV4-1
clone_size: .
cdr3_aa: CASSLEVSSYNSPLHF
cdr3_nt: TGCGCCAGCAGCCTTGAAGTGAGCTCCTATAATTCACCCCTCCACTTT

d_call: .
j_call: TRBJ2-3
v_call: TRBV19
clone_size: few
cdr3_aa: CASGLLGVADTQYF
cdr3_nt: TGTGCCAGCGGTCTTCTGGGGGTTGCAGATACGCAGTATTTT

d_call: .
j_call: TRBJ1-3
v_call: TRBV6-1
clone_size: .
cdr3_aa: CASSEAGPTSSGNTIYF
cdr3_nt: TGTGCCAGCAGTGAAGCAGGCCCTACCAGCTCTGGAAACACCATATATTTT

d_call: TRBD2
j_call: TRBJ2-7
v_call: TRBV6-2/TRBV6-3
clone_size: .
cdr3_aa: CASITSGRYEQYF
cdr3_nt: TGTGCCAGCATCACTAGCGGGAGATACGAGCAGTACTTC

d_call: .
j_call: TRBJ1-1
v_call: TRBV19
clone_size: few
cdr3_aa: CASSRRPGEFNTEAFF
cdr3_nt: TGTGCCAGTAGTCGCCGCCCGGGGGAGTTCAACACTGAAGCTTTCTTT

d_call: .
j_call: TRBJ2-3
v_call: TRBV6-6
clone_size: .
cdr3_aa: CASIGPGLQDTQYF
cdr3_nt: TGTGCCAGCATCGGACCAGGACTTCAGGATACGCAGTATTTT

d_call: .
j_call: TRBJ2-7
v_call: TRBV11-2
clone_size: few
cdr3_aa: CASSSSWGYEQYF
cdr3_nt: TGTGCCAGCAGCTCTTCTTGGGGCTACGAGCAGTACTTC

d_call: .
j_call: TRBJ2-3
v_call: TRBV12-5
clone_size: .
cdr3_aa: CASGWQPTATSTDTQYF
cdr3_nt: TGTGCTAGTGGTTGGCAACCCACAGCAACTAGCACAGATACGCAGTATTTT

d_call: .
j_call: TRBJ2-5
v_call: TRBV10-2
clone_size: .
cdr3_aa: CASKRKTSSVETQYF
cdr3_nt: TGCGCCAGCAAAAGGAAAACTAGTTCAGTAGAGACCCAGTACTTC

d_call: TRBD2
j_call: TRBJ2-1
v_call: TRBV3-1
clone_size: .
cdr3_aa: CASSPGTTSGRPTYNEQFF
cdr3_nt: TGTGCCAGCAGCCCAGGGACCACTAGCGGGAGGCCCACCTACAATGAGCAGTTCTTC

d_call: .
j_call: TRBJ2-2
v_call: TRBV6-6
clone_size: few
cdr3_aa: CASTLRQDSTGELFF
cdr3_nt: TGTGCCAGCACTCTTCGACAGGACTCGACCGGGGAGCTGTTTTTT

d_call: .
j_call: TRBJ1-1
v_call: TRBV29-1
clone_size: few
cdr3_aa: CSVELVGSKNTEAFF
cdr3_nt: TGCAGCGTTGAATTGGTGGGCAGTAAGAACACTGAAGCTTTCTTT

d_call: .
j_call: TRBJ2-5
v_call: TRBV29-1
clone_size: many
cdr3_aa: CSVAPTGKETQYF
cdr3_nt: TGCAGCGTTGCACCAACAGGGAAAGAGACCCAGTACTTC

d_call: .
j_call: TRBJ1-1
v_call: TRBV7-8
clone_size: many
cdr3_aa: CASSLLGQNTEAFF
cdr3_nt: TGTGCCAGCAGCTTATTGGGACAGAACACTGAAGCTTTCTTT

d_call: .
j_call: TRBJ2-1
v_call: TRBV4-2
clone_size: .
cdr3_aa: CASSQDSPNSYNEQFF
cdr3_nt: TGTGCCAGCAGCCAAGATTCCCCCAACTCCTACAATGAGCAGTTCTTC

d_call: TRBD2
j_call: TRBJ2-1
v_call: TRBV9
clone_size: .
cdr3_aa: CASSVSGRAGDEQFF
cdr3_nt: TGTGCCAGCAGCGTTAGCGGGAGGGCCGGCGATGAGCAGTTCTTC

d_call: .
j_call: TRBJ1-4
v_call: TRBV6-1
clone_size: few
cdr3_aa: CASSEARGGTNEKLFF
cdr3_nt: TGTGCCAGCAGTGAAGCTAGGGGTGGAACTAATGAAAAACTGTTTTTT

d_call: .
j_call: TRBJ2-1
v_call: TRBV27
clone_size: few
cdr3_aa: CASSPPYEGGQFF
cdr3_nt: TGTGCCAGCAGTCCCCCGTACGAGGGCGGGCAGTTCTTC

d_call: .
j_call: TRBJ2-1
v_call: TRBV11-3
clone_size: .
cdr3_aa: CASSLDLRLAGSSYNEQFF
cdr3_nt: TGTGCCAGCAGCTTAGATCTTAGGCTAGCTGGGAGCTCCTACAATGAGCAGTTCTTC

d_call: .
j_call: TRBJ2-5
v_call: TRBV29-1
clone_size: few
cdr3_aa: CSAATSSETQYF
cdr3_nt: TGCAGCGCCGCAACTAGCTCTGAGACCCAGTACTTC

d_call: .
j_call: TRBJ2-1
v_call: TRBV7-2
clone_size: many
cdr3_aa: CASSPFFASSYNEQFF
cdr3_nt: TGTGCCAGCAGCCCATTCTTTGCTAGCAGTTACAATGAGCAGTTCTTC

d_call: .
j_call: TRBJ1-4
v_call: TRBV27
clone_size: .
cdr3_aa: CASSLSGRGEEKLFF
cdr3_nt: TGTGCCAGCAGTTTGAGCGGGAGGGGAGAAGAAAAACTGTTTTTT

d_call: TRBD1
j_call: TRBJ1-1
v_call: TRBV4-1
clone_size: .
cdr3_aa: CASSQLLTGRNTEAFF
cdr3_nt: TGCGCCAGCAGCCAATTACTGACAGGGCGGAACACTGAAGCTTTCTTT

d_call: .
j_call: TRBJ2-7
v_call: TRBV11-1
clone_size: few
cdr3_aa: CASSLDGRGGEQYF
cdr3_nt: TGTGCCAGCAGCTTAGACGGCAGGGGGGGCGAGCAGTACTTC